Presented here are 13 T cell receptor beta chains from one specimen sequenced in a study of shared clonotypes between healthy human individuals. The data were produced by immunoSEQ multiplex PCR, yet TCRdb's version contains in-frame clones alone and is incomplete. The table lists approximately 470,000 clones, 65% to 85% of them singletons. The sample comprised PBMCs. Every receptor here comes from a woman between 40 and 50 years old in good health. Some clones in this sample may be carry-over from other donors' samples.

The CDR3 reads CASSSGNTGTGYGYTF. Written as DNA, the CDR3 is TGTGCCAGCAGCTCCGGAAACACCGGGACAGGGTATGGCTACACCTTC. V is TRBV7-9 and J is TRBJ1-2, with 9 nucleotides matching TRBD1. This CDR3 has 16 amino acids. V lost 4 bases to trimming and J lost 5 bases; unmatched junction nucleotides: 11. Per germline, CDR1 SEHNR and CDR2 FQNEAQ (reference sequence).

This clone showed up just once. This rearrangement joins TRBV28 to TRBJ2-7; D remains unclear. Per germline, CDR1 MDHEN and CDR2 SYDVKM. V lost 7 bases and J lost 2, with 12 bases in between. This CDR3 is 13 amino acids long. The CDR3 spells CASKVTSTYEQYF. CDR3 coding DNA: TGTGCCAGCAAGGTGACATCTACCTACGAGCAGTACTTC.

The V and J genes are TRBV7-3 and TRBJ2-1; D may be TRBD1 or TRBD2 (5 bases each). The ends were cut back, 5 bases at V and 10 bases at J, with 18 bases in the middle. Germline assignment: CDR1 SGHTA and CDR2 FQGTGA. This CDR3 is built from 14 residues. This CDR3 reads CASSTTGTHWEQFF. CDR3 DNA sequence: TGTGCCAGCAGCACAACCGGGACCCACTGGGAGCAGTTCTTC.

V and J are TRBV13 and TRBJ2-2; D is undetermined. Germline assignment: CDR1 PRHDT and CDR2 FYEKMQ (reference sequence). V was trimmed by 0 bases and J by 7 bases, leaving 6 bases between them. The CDR3 covers 13 residues. The CDR3 DNA reads TGTGCCAGCAGCTTAGGAGGGTTCGGGGAGCTGTTTTTT. Translation gives CASSLGGFGELFF.

The V gene is TRBV7-2, the J gene TRBJ2-3, with TRBD2 matching over 7 bases. Unmatched junction bases numbered 8, after V lost 4 bases and J lost 4 bases. CDR1 and CDR2 from the germline V gene are SGHTA and FQGNSA. There are 15 residues in the CDR3. As DNA, the CDR3 is TGTGCCAGCAGCTCCCCCCGGACTAGACCAGATACGCAGTATTTT. It encodes CASSSPRTRPDTQYF.

V gene TRBV5-1 combines with J gene TRBJ1-2; 8 bases agree with TRBD1. This CDR3 has 15 amino acids. V lost 2 bases, J lost 7 bases, and 10 bases stayed unmatched. CDR1 and CDR2 (germline): SGHRS, YFSETQ. The CDR3 loop reads CASSFTGQGSVGYTF. The CDR3 nucleotides read TGCGCCAGCAGCTTTACCGGACAGGGATCCGTTGGCTACACCTTC.

The DNA of the CDR3 is TGTGCCAGCAGAGGCCAGCGGGACCACCCGGGGGAGTTCTTC. Its protein is CASRGQRDHPGEFF. The chain recombines TRBV6-1 with TRBJ2-1; 7 bases are shared with TRBD2. The V segment lost 6 bases and the J segment 14 bases; nucleotides outside the gene matches: 16. This CDR3 region has 14 residues. Germline-derived CDR1 and CDR2 are MNHNS and SASEGT.

The gene calls are TRBV4-2 and TRBJ1-5, with D unresolved. The length of the CDR3 is 16 residues. Germline V gives CDR1 LGHNA, CDR2 YNFKEQ. V gave up 0 bases and J gave up 3 bases, with 12 bases separating them. Here the CDR3 reads CASSQDLRGDNQPQHF. CDR3 nucleotide sequence: TGTGCCAGCAGCCAAGATCTTCGGGGTGACAATCAGCCCCAGCATTTT.

The gene calls are TRBV7-3 and TRBJ2-2; the match to TRBD2 covers 7 bases. The V segment lost 2 bases and the J segment 4 bases; nucleotides outside the gene matches: 7. Germline CDR1 SGHTA, CDR2 FQGTGA. The CDR3 totals 16 residues. The CDR3 region is CASSLAASGGTGELFF. In DNA form, the CDR3 reads TGTGCCAGCAGCTTAGCGGCTAGCGGAGGCACCGGGGAGCTGTTTTTT.

V is TRBV27 and J is TRBJ1-5; D perhaps matches TRBD1 (6 bases). V lost 6 bases to trimming and J lost 5 bases, with 11 bases between them. Germline lookup yields CDR1 MNHEY and CDR2 SMNVEV (reference sequence). The CDR3 length is 13 residues. The CDR3 is CASRLGGDQPQHF. DNA of the CDR3: TGTGCCAGCAGACTAGGGGGGGATCAGCCCCAGCATTTT.

The V gene is TRBV19, the J gene TRBJ2-7; TRBD2 agrees at 12 bases. CDR3 length equals 19 residues. V gave up 6 bases and J gave up 3 bases; unmatched junction bases: 18. CDR1 is LNHDA and CDR2 is SQIVND in the germline V gene (reference sequence). The CDR3 is CASSRYGLAGGSSDYEQYF. For the CDR3, the DNA is TGTGCCAGTAGCCGCTACGGGCTAGCGGGAGGGTCCTCCGACTACGAGCAGTACTTC.

To note about this clone: This likely came from a read error, as a far larger clone is one base away. This sample also contains other DNA sequences that code for the same CDR3. CDR3 amino acids: CASSPAGGSGYEQYF. In DNA, the CDR3 is TGCGCCAGCAGCCCAGCAGGAGGCAGTGGTTACGAGCAGTACTTC. The chain combines TRBV27 with TRBJ2-7; tentatively, D is TRBD2 (5 bases). Germline CDR1 MNHEY, CDR2 SMNVEV (reference sequence). This CDR3 comprises 15 residues.

The V gene is TRBV5-1, the J gene TRBJ2-7, with D perhaps matching TRBD2 (5 bases). Germline lookup yields CDR1 SGHRS and CDR2 YFSETQ. This CDR3 comprises 13 residues. The V end lost 4 bases, the J end lost 0 bases, and 8 bases lay between the germline ends. The CDR3 sequence: CASSPTSSYEQYF. DNA for the CDR3: TGCGCCAGCAGCCCCACTAGCTCCTACGAGCAGTACTTC.